These 8 T cell receptor beta chains share one sample of origin, sequenced in a study of T-cell reconstitution after alpha-beta-depleted transplantation in children. A TCRbeta library incorporating unique molecular identifiers was prepared. TCRdb fed the PCR reads into MiXCR, producing one record per CDR3 protein. The sample shows about 120,000 distinct CDR3 sequences, 23% of them seen only once. The source was PBMCs, mostly from graft donor cells, collected 180 days after TCRalphabeta/CD19-depleted stem cell transplant. These receptors were obtained from a male patient aged 2-10 years who had a stem cell transplant for chronic granulomatous disease, so the T cells may come from the graft donor.

Comment on this clonotype: Just one base apart from a much larger clone, this may be a read error. The chain joins TRBV11-2 to TRBJ2-1, with D unresolved. This CDR3 contains 12 residues. Germline lookup yields CDR1 SGHAT and CDR2 FQNNGV. CDR3 amino acids: CARSFRLEEQFF. CDR3 DNA: TGTGCCCGCAGCTTCCGCCTCGAAGAGCAGTTCTTC.

This clonotype showed up just a few times. The rearrangement links TRBV27 to TRBJ1-6; D is possibly TRBD1 (5 bases). This CDR3 region has 15 residues. Trimming left V 2 bases short and J 10 bases short, with 15 bases between. Germline V lookup: CDR1 MNHEY, CDR2 SMNVEV (reference sequence). CDR3 sequence reads: CASSLREGKQSPLHF. CDR3 bases: TGTGCCAGCAGTTTACGGGAGGGGAAACAGTCACCCCTCCACTTT.

The V gene is TRBV3-1, the J gene TRBJ2-1; unclear D gene. The V and J ends lost 0 bases and 10 bases respectively, with 7 bases between them. Germline CDR1 reads LGHDT; CDR2 reads YNNKEL (reference sequence). The CDR3 totals 12 residues. The CDR3 loop reads CASSQDVGEQFF. The CDR3 bases are TGTGCCAGCAGCCAAGATGTCGGAGAGCAGTTCTTC.

Many counts were recorded for this clonotype. V usage is TRBV20-1 and J usage is TRBJ2-7; D is uncertain. The CDR3 totals 11 residues. The V and J ends lost 5 bases and 3 bases respectively, with 8 bases between them. Germline V gene lookup returns CDR1 DFQATT and CDR2 SNEGSKA (reference sequence). The CDR3 is CSASEVYEQYF. The CDR3 region has the DNA TGCAGTGCTTCCGAGGTCTACGAGCAGTACTTC.

This clonotype was recorded many times. The genes are TRBV6-4 and TRBJ2-3; 8 bases are shared with TRBD2. The germline CDR1 and CDR2 sequences are MRHNA and SNTAGT. V shed 2 bases and J 3 bases; nucleotides not matched to a gene: 4. The CDR3 consists of 15 residues. The CDR3 is CASSDVGGGTDTQYF. CDR3 DNA sequence: TGTGCCAGCAGTGACGTCGGCGGGGGGACAGATACGCAGTATTTT.

This clonotype came up many times. The rearrangement links TRBV5-1 to TRBJ1-2, with D uncertain. This CDR3 is built from 14 residues. V was pared by 0 bases and J by 2 bases, with 8 bases between. Germline CDR1 is SGHRS and CDR2 is YFSETQ. CDR3 sequence (DNA): TGCGCCAGCAGCTTGGACACTATAAACTATGGCTACACCTTC. It translates to CASSLDTINYGYTF.

CDR3 in amino acids: CASSLMLGNTGELFF. Here the CDR3 DNA reads TGCGCCAGCAGCTTGATGCTCGGGAACACCGGGGAGCTGTTTTTT. This chain uses TRBV5-1 with TRBJ2-2, with D unclear. CDR1 SGHRS and CDR2 YFSETQ come from the germline V gene. This CDR3 comprises 15 residues. Trimming shortened V by 1 base and J by 1 base, and 8 bases separated the two germline ends. Drawing the rest from reference TRBV5-1 and TRBJ2-2, the complete variable domain is KAGVTQTPRYLIKTRGQQVTLSCSPISGHRSVSWYQQTPGQGLQFLFEYFSETQRNKGNFPGRFSGRQFSNSRSEMNVSTLELGDSALYLCASSLMLGNTGELFFGEGSRLTVL.

As for this clonotype: A much larger clone lies a single base off, so this may be a read error. V usage is TRBV7-9 and J usage is TRBJ2-1, with 9 positions matching TRBD2. The CDR3 extends over 16 amino acids. V lost 6 bases and J lost 6; bases outside the gene matches: 12. Germline CDR1 SEHNR, CDR2 FQNEAQ (reference sequence). CDR3 in amino acids: CASSSKLARGGNEQFF. CDR3 nucleotides: TGTGCCAGCAGTTCCAAATTAGCGCGGGGGGGCAATGAGCAGTTCTTC.